Given below is one TCR beta chain in context. Its antigen is currently unknown. This sample was included in a study of cytomegalovirus exposure and HLA in healthy donors. For the study at large: Out of fewer than 500 genotyped donors, about 76% belonged to the Caucasian-associated ancestry cluster.

Germline CDR1 is SGHVS and CDR2 is FQNEAQ. The CDR3 is made up of 14 amino acids. After removal of 4 bases from V and 4 bases from J, the junction contained 5 bases not matched to a gene. Notes on the study in general: Later on, an analysis found that several of the most significant clusters appeared to be linked to common viral pathogens, which included parvovirus B19.

The study ran its PCR with 60 Vbeta and 13 Jbeta primers. The repertoire was sequenced with immunoSEQ multiplex PCR; TCRdb's copy has only in-frame clones and lacks some. The sample contains some 100,000 clones, about 68% of which appear only once. The V call is TRBV7-8, the J call TRBJ1-1; 8 nucleotides line up with TRBD1. Sequencing was performed on PBMCs. The receptor was derived from a woman between 45 and 65 years old in good health and CMV-seropositive. The CDR3 loop reads CASSSQTGATEAFF. CDR3 sequence (DNA): TGTGCCAGCAGCTCGCAGACAGGGGCCACTGAAGCTTTCTTT.